This T cell receptor (beta chain) was documented in a study of vaccination and CD4 T cells after COVID-19. Across the whole study: Post-COVID specimens were obtained a median around 100 days after diagnosis (range 35 to 161). Overlapping SARS-CoV-2, HCoV-NL63, HCoV-OC43 and HCoV-229E spike peptides stimulated the cells.

Oncomine TCR Beta short-read sequencing was applied to DNA from cultured CD4+ T cells. TCRdb reanalysed the PCR reads using MiXCR and keeps one entry per CDR3 protein. The repertoire consists of under 20,000 distinct CDR3 sequences, with around 42% occurring once and the leading ten covering 5.6%. Germline V gene data show CDR1 as MNHEY and CDR2 as SVGAGI. This CDR3 contains 15 residues. V lost 0 bases and J 7 bases, leaving 12 bases between the germline ends. Details on this clonotype: Its antigen is undetermined.

Indicated treatment: roughly 10-day PBMC culture with coronavirus spike peptide pools or control peptides (ViraFEST assay). The specimen comprised CD4+ T cells from blood, cultured in vitro, sampled before SARS-CoV-2 vaccination. The chain is built from TRBV6-5 and TRBJ2-2; a possible D gene is TRBD1 (5 bases). The clonotype originates from a human donor who had recovered from COVID-19. The CDR3 sequence is CASSYSKGLLGELFF. For the CDR3, the DNA is TGTGCCAGCAGTTACTCTAAGGGGCTACTCGGGGAGCTGTTTTTT.